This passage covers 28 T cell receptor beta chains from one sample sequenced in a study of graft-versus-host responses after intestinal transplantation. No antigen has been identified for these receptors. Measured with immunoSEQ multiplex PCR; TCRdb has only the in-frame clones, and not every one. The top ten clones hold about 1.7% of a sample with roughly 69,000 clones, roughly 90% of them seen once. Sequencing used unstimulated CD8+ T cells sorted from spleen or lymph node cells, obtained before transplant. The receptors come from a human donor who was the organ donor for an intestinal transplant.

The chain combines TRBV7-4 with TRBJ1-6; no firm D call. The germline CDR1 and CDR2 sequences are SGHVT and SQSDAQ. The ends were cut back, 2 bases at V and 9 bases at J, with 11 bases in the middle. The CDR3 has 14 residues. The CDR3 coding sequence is TGTGCCAGCAGCTTATATGGTCGAGGTTCACCCCTCCACTTT. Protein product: CASSLYGRGSPLHF.

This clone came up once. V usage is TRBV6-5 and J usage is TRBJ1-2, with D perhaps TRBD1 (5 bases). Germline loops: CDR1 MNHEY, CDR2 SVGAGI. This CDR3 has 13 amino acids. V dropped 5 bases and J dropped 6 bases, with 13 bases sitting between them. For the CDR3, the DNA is TGTGCCAGCAGTCGGGGGGAAAGCGATGGCTACACCTTC. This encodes CASSRGESDGYTF.

The CDR3 region has the DNA TGTGCCAGCACTACTTGGGACACCATTGAAGCTTTCTTT. Its protein product is CASTTWDTIEAFF. The V gene is TRBV6-6, the J gene TRBJ1-1; a weak D match, TRBD1 (6 bases). The germline V gene has CDR1 MNHNY and CDR2 SVGAGI (reference sequence). This CDR3 has 13 amino acids. V lost 7 bases and J 7 bases, leaving 16 bases between the germline ends.

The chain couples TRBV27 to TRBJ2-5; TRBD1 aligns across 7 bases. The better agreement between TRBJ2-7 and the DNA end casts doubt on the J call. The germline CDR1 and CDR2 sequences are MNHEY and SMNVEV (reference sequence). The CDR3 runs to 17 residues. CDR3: CASSPLNRWTGAGEQYF. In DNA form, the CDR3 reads TGTGCCAGCAGTCCCCTAAACCGCTGGACAGGAGCCGGCGAGCAGTACTTC.

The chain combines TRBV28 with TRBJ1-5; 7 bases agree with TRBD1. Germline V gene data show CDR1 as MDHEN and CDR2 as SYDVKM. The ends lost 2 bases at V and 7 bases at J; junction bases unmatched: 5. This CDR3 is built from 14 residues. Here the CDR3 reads CASSLETGNQPQHF. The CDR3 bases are TGTGCCAGCAGTTTAGAGACAGGGAACCAGCCCCAGCATTTT.

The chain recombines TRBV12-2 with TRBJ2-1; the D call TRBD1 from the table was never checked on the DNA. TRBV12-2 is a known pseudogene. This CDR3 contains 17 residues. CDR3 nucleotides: TGTGCAAGTCGCTTAGCCTACTGCCGGGACATTTACAATGAGCAGTTCTTC. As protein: CASRLAYCRDIYNEQFF.

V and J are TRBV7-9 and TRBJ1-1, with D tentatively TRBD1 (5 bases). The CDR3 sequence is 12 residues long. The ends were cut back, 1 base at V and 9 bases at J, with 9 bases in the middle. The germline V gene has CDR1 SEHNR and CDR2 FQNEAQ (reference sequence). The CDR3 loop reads CASSLDGAQAFF. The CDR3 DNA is TGTGCCAGCAGCTTAGATGGGGCCCAAGCTTTCTTT. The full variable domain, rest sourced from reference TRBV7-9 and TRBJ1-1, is DTGVSQNPRHKITKRGQNVTFRCDPISEHNRLYWYRQTLGQGPEFLTYFQNEAQLEKSRLLSDRFSAERPKGSFSTLEIQRTEQGDSAMYLCASSLDGAQAFFGQGTRLTVV.

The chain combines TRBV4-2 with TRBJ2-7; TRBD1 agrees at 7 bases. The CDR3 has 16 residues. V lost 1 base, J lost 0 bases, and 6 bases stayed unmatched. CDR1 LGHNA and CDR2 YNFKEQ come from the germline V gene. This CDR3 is CASSQAGGDSSYEQYF. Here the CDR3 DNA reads TGTGCCAGCAGCCAAGCCGGTGGGGACAGCTCCTACGAGCAGTACTTC.

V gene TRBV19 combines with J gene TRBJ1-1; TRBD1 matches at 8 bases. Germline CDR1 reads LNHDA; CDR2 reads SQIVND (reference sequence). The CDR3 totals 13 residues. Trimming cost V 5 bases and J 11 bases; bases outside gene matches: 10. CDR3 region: CASSVDRGRQAFF. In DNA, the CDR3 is TGTGCCAGTAGTGTTGACAGGGGACGCCAGGCTTTCTTT.

For the CDR3, the DNA is TGTGCCAGCAGCTCCGGTCGGGATCAGCCCCAGCATTTT. Residues: CASSSGRDQPQHF. The chain joins TRBV7-6 to TRBJ1-5; D is unresolved. The V and J ends lost 4 bases and 5 bases respectively, with 9 bases between them. The germline CDR1 and CDR2 sequences are SGHVS and FNYEAQ. This CDR3 is built from 13 residues.

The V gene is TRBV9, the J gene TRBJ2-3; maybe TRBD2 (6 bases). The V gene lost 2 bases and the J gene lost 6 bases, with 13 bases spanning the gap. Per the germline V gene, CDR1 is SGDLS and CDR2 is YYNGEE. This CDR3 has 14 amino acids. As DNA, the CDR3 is TGTGCCAGCAGCGTCCTCGGAGGGCTGGATACGCAGTATTTT. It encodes CASSVLGGLDTQYF.

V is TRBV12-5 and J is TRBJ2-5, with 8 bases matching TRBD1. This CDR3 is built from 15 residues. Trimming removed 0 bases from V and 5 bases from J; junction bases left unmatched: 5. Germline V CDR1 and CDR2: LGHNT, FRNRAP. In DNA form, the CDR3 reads TGTGCTAGTGGTTTGGTACCCCACAGGGGGGAGACCCAGTACTTC. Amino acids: CASGLVPHRGETQYF.

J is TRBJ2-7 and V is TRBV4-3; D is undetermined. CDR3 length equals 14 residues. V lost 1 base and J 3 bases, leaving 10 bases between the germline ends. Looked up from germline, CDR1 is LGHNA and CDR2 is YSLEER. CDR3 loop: CASSQGTGFYEQYF. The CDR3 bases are TGCGCCAGCAGCCAAGGAACGGGTTTCTACGAGCAGTACTTC.

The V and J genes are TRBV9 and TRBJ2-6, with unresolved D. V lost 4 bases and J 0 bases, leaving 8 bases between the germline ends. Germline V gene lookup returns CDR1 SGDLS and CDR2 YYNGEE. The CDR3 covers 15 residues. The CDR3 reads CASSQHYSGANVLTF. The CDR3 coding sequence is TGTGCCAGCAGCCAGCACTACTCTGGGGCCAACGTCCTGACTTTC.

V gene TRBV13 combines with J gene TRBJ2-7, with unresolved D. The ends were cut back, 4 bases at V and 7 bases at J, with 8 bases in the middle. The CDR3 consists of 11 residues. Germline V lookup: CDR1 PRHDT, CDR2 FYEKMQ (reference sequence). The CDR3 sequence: CASSSRAEQYF. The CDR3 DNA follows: TGTGCCAGCAGCTCCCGAGCGGAGCAGTACTTC.

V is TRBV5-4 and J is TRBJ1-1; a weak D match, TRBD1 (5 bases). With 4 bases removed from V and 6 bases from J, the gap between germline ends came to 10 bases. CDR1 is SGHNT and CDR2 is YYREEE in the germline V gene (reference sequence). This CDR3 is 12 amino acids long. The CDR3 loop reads CASSLTDSEAFF. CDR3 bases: TGTGCCAGCAGCCTGACAGACTCTGAAGCTTTCTTT. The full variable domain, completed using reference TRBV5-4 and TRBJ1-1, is ETGVTQSPTHLIKTRGQQVTLRCSSQSGHNTVSWYQQALGQGPQFIFQYYREEENGRGNFPPRFSGLQFPNYSSELNVNALELDDSALYLCASSLTDSEAFFGQGTRLTVV.

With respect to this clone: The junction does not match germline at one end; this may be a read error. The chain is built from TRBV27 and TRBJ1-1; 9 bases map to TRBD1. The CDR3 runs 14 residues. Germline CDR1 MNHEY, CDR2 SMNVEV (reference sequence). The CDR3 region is CASTAGQGNTEVFF. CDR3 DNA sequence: TGTGCCAGCACCGCGGGACAGGGCAACACTGAAGTTTTCTTT.

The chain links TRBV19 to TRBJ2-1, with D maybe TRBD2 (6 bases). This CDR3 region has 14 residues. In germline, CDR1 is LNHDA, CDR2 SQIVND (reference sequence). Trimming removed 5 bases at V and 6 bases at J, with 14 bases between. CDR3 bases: TGTGCCAGTAGTTTTATGGCCGGGGGCAATGAGCAGTTCTTC. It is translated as CASSFMAGGNEQFF.

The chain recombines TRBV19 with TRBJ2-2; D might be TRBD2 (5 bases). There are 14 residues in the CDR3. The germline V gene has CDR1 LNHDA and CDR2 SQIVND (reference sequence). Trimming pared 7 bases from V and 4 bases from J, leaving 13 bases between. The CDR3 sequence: CASKETGSTGELFF. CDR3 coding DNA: TGTGCCAGTAAAGAAACGGGGAGCACCGGGGAGCTGTTTTTT.

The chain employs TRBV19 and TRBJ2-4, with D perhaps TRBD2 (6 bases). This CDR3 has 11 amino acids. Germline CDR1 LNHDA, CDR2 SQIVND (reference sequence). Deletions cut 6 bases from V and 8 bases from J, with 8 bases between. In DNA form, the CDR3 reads TGTGCCAGTAGAGGAGGGGACATTCAGTACTTC. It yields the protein CASRGGDIQYF. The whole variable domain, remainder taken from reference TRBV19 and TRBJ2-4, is DGGITQSPKYLFRKEGQNVTLSCEQNLNHDAMYWYRQDPGQGLRLIYYSQIVNDFQKGDIAEGYSVSREKKESFPLTVTSAQKNPTAFYLCASRGGDIQYFGAGTRLSVL.

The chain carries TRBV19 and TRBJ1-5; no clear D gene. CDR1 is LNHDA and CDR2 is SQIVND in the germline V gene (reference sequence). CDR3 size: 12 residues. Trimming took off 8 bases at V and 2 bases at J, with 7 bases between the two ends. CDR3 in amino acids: CASAGGNQPQHF. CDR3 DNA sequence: TGTGCCAGTGCCGGGGGCAATCAGCCCCAGCATTTT.

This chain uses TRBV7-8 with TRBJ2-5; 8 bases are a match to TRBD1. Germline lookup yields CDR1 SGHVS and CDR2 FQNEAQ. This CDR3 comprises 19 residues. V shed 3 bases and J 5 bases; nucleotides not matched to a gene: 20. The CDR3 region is CASSFPGLVGQETWETQYF. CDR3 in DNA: TGTGCCAGCAGCTTCCCCGGGCTAGTGGGACAGGAGACCTGGGAGACCCAGTACTTC.

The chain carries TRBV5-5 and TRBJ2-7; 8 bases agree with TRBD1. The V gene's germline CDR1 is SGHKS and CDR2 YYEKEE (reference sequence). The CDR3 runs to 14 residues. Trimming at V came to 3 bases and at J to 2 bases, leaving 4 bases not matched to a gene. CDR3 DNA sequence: TGTGCCAGCAGCTCCACAGGGGGGACCTACGAGCAGTACTTC. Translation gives CASSSTGGTYEQYF.

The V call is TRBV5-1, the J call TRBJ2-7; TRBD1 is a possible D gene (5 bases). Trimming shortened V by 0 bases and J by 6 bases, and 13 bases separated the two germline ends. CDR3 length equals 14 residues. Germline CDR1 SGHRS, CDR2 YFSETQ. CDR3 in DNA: TGCGCCAGCAGCTTGGACCTGGGGCAAGGCGAGCAGTACTTC. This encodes CASSLDLGQGEQYF.

As DNA, the CDR3 is TGTGCCAGCAGTTTGTGGGGGGACAGGGCTACTCAGCCCCAGCATTTT. As protein: CASSLWGDRATQPQHF. The chain couples TRBV27 to TRBJ1-5; 9 bases are a match to TRBD1. The ends lost 3 bases at V and 6 bases at J; junction bases unmatched: 9. Germline loops: CDR1 MNHEY, CDR2 SMNVEV (reference sequence). This CDR3 comprises 16 residues.

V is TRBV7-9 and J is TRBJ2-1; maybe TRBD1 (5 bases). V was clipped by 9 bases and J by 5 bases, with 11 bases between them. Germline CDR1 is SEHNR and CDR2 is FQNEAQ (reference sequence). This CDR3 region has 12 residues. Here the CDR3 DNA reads TGTGCCAGTTGTCAGGGTAACAATGAGCAGTTCTTC. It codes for CASCQGNNEQFF.

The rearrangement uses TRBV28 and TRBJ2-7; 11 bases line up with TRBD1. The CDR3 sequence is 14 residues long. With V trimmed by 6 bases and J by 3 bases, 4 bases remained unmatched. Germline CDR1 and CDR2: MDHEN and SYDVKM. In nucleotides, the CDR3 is TGTGCCAGCAGCCAGGACAGGGGGCACTACGAGCAGTACTTC. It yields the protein CASSQDRGHYEQYF.

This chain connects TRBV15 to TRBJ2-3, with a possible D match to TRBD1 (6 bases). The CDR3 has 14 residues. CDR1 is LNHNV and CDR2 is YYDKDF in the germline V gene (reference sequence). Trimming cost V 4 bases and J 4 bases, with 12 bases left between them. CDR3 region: CATSISRGPDTQYF. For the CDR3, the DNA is TGTGCCACCAGCATAAGCAGGGGCCCAGATACGCAGTATTTT.